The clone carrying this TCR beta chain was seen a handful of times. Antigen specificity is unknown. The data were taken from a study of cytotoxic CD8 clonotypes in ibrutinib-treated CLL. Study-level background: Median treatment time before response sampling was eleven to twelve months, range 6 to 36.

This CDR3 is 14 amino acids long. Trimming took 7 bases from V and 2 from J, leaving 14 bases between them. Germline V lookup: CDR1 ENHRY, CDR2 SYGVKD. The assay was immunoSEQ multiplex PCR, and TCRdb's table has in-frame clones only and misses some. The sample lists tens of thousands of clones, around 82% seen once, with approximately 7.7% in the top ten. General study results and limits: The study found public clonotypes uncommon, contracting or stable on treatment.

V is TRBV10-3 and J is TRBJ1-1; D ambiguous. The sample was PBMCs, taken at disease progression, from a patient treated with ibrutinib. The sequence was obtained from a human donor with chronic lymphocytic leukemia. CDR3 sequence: CAINMGRQNTEAFF. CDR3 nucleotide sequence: TGTGCCATCAACATGGGCCGACAAAACACTGAAGCTTTCTTT.